The present entry profiles one T cell receptor beta chain with its context. These data belong to a study of blood T cell repertoires in COVID-19. Study-level background: Sites in the United States, Italy and Spain provided acute and convalescent COVID-19 samples. The cDNA or gDNA used as material had been derived from T cells, B-cell-depleted T cells, or PBMCs.

The V segment lost 5 bases and the J segment 9 bases; nucleotides outside the gene matches: 7. Per the germline V gene, CDR1 is SGHDN and CDR2 is FVKESK. The CDR3 consists of 12 residues. Under the authors' procedure: By means of reference gene primer amplification, nucleated cell counts were estimated. Only in-frame clones appear in the TCRdb table, and some are missing; sequencing was by immunoSEQ multiplex PCR. V and J calls and clone size come straight from that table; D and trimming were deduced from the DNA. The sample has 60,000 to 80,000 clones; around 89% are singletons. Seattle researchers signed up patients amid active infection and tracked them longitudinally.

The TCR sequence derives from a woman in her sixties or seventies with COVID-19, enrolled during active disease. Sequencing was performed on peripheral blood. The rearrangement links TRBV14 to TRBJ2-7; 7 bases map to TRBD1. The CDR3 protein is CASSFTGAVQYF. CDR3 sequence (DNA): TGTGCCAGCAGCTTCACAGGGGCGGTGCAGTACTTC.